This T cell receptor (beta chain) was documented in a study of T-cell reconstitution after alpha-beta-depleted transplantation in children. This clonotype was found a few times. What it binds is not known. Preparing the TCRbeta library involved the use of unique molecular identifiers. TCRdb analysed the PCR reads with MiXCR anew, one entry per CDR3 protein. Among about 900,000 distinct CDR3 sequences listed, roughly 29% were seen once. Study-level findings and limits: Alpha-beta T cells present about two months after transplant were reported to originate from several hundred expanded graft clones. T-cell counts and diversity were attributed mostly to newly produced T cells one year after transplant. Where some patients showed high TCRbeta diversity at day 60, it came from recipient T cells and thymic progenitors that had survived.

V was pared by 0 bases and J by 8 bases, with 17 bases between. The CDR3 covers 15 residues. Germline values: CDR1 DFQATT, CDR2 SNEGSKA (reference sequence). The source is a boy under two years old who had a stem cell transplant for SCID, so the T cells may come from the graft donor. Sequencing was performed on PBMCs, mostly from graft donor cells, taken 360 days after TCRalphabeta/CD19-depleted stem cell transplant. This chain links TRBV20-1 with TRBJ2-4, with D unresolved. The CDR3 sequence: CSARDHGWTDDIQYF. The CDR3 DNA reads TGCAGTGCTAGAGACCACGGGTGGACCGATGACATTCAGTACTTC.